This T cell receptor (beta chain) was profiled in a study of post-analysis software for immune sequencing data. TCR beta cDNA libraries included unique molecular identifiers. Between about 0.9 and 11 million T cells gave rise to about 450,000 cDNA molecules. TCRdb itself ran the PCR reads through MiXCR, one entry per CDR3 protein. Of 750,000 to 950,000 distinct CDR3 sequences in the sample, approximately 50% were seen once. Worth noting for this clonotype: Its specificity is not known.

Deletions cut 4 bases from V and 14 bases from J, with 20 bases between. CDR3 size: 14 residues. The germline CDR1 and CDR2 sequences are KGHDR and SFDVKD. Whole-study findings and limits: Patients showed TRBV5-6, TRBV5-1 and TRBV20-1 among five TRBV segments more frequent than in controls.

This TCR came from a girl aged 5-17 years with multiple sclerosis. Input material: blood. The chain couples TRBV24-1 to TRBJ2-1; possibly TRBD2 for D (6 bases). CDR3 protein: CATSDYPRDSRKFF. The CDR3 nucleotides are TGTGCCACCAGTGACTACCCTCGGGACTCACGGAAGTTCTTC.